This T cell receptor beta chain appears in the sequencing data of a study of T cells in tuberculosis. Clones were sequenced by immunoSEQ multiplex PCR, and TCRdb holds only the in-frame ones, with some missing. The table records 25,000 to 35,000 clones, less than 97% of them present only once. The TCR was taken from a donor aged 10-30 years with latent tuberculosis or without tuberculosis infection. The sequenced sample consisted of PBMCs.

The CDR3 loop reads CASTLLAISSYNEQFF. CDR3 nucleotides: TGTGCCAGCACTCTACTAGCGATTAGCTCCTACAATGAGCAGTTCTTC. The genes are TRBV2 and TRBJ2-1; 7 nucleotides line up with TRBD2. Trimming at V came to 7 bases and at J to 0 bases, leaving 9 bases not matched to a gene. The CDR3 consists of 16 residues. Germline CDR1 and CDR2: SNHLY and FYNNEI.